A selection of T cell receptor beta chains follows, all from one sample in a study of blood T cell repertoires in COVID-19. Clones were read by immunoSEQ multiplex PCR, and TCRdb kept only the in-frame ones, dropping some. The table shows roughly 40,000 clones, with under 80% occurring only once. Sequencing was carried out using peripheral blood. Receptors originate from an elderly man with acute or convalescent COVID-19. CDR3s include the opening cysteine and the closing phenylalanine or tryptophan. The D gene is left open where the match is weak. Not all rows give a size; the values are once, few, many and, for expanded clones, a class.

J,size,D,V,CDR3,DNA
TRBJ2-5,.,TRBD1,TRBV3-1/TRBV3-2,CASSLWDREETQYF,TGTGCCAGCAGCCTCTGGGACAGGGAAGAGACCCAGTACTTC
TRBJ1-5,.,.,TRBV19,CASSIGVGGNQPQHF,TGTGCCAGTAGTATAGGTGTAGGGGGCAATCAGCCCCAGCATTTT
TRBJ2-1,.,TRBD2,TRBV28,CACGRAEYNEQFF,TGTGCCTGCGGGAGGGCGGAGTACAATGAGCAGTTCTTC
TRBJ2-2,.,TRBD2,TRBV9,CASSVSGGANTGELFF,TGTGCCAGCAGCGTCAGCGGGGGGGCCAACACCGGGGAGCTGTTTTTT
TRBJ1-5,many,.,TRBV6-1,CASSDRQGGRNQPQHF,TGTGCCAGCAGTGATCGGCAGGGAGGTCGGAATCAGCCCCAGCATTTT
TRBJ2-7,.,TRBD1,TRBV2,CASSSRDSIYEQYF,TGTGCCAGCAGTAGCCGGGACAGTATCTACGAGCAGTACTTC
TRBJ2-1,.,TRBD2,TRBV27,CASTPGLAGRDEQFF,TGTGCCAGCACCCCCGGACTAGCGGGAAGGGATGAGCAGTTCTTC
TRBJ1-1,.,TRBD1,TRBV5-1,CASSLGQGASTEAFF,TGCGCCAGCAGCTTGGGGCAGGGGGCTTCCACTGAAGCTTTCTTT
TRBJ2-7,.,TRBD1,TRBV6-2/TRBV6-3,CASSTTGGYEQYF,TGTGCCAGCAGTACAACAGGGGGCTACGAGCAGTACTTC
TRBJ1-5,few,TRBD1,TRBV29-1,CSASGTDPNQPQHF,TGCAGCGCTTCTGGGACAGATCCTAATCAGCCCCAGCATTTT
TRBJ2-1,.,.,TRBV29-1,CSVVASGGNEQFF,TGCAGCGTTGTAGCCAGCGGTGGCAATGAGCAGTTCTTC
TRBJ2-1,.,TRBD2,TRBV3-1/TRBV3-2,CASSQDLGSGTSGYNEQFF,TGTGCCAGCAGCCAAGATCTAGGGTCGGGGACTAGCGGGTACAATGAGCAGTTCTTC
TRBJ1-1,.,.,TRBV5-5,CASSPVRGVNTEAFF,TGTGCCAGCAGCCCTGTGCGGGGGGTTAACACTGAAGCTTTCTTT
TRBJ1-1,.,.,TRBV6-5,CASSSYTEAFF,TGTGCCAGCAGTTCATACACTGAAGCTTTCTTT
TRBJ1-5,.,.,TRBV24-1,CATSDSGLPPQHF,TGTGCCACCAGTGATTCGGGACTGCCGCCCCAGCATTTT
TRBJ2-5,.,TRBD2,TRBV27,CASSLLAGVETQYF,TGTGCCAGCAGTTTACTAGCGGGAGTAGAGACCCAGTACTTC
TRBJ2-5,few,.,TRBV5-4,CASSLKLAQETQYF,TGTGCCAGCAGCTTGAAACTAGCACAAGAGACCCAGTACTTC
TRBJ1-2,.,TRBD1,TRBV5-6,CASSDTGGNGYTF,TGTGCCAGCAGCGATACAGGGGGCAATGGCTACACCTTC
TRBJ2-2,.,.,TRBV28,CASRTGTLNTGELFF,TGTGCCAGCAGAACCGGGACTTTGAACACCGGGGAGCTGTTTTTT
TRBJ1-1,few,.,TRBV3-1/TRBV3-2,CASSGGGGIEAFF,TGTGCCAGCAGCGGGGGAGGGGGAATTGAAGCTTTCTTT
TRBJ2-1,.,TRBD2,TRBV6-2/TRBV6-3,CASSYPGTSGRYDEQFF,TGTGCCAGCAGTTACCCCGGGACTAGCGGAAGGTATGATGAGCAGTTCTTC
TRBJ1-1,many,.,TRBV29-1,CSAAGGKNTEAFF,TGCAGCGCCGCGGGGGGCAAGAACACTGAAGCTTTCTTT
TRBJ2-4,once,.,TRBV7-9,CASSVASAKNIQYF,TGTGCCAGCAGCGTGGCATCGGCCAAAAACATTCAGTACTTC
TRBJ2-7,.,.,TRBV9,CASSPIPQGYEQYF,TGTGCCAGCAGCCCAATCCCTCAGGGCTACGAGCAGTACTTC
TRBJ1-2,.,TRBD1,TRBV4-1,CASSQEAGGIGGYTF,TGCGCCAGCAGCCAAGAGGCAGGGGGGATAGGTGGCTACACCTTC
TRBJ2-1,.,.,TRBV6-5,CASSYGGRGSYNEQFF,TGTGCCAGCAGTTACGGTGGGCGGGGCTCCTACAATGAGCAGTTCTTC
TRBJ2-2,.,TRBD2,TRBV18,CASSPERGYTGELFF,TGTGCCAGCTCACCCGAGCGGGGGTACACCGGGGAGCTGTTTTTT
TRBJ2-1,once,.,TRBV5-5,CASSYTGTLLDEQFF,TGTGCCAGCAGCTACACCGGGACTCTTCTCGATGAGCAGTTCTTC
TRBJ2-3,.,.,TRBV4-1,CASSQGPGIPTDTQYF,TGCGCCAGCAGCCAAGGTCCGGGGATTCCCACAGATACGCAGTATTTT
TRBJ1-6,.,TRBD1,TRBV28,CASSGGQSSYNSPLHF,TGTGCCAGCAGTGGGGGACAGAGCTCCTATAATTCACCCCTCCACTTT
TRBJ2-3,.,.,TRBV10-3,CAISGVGLADTQYF,TGTGCCATCAGTGGGGTGGGCCTTGCAGATACGCAGTATTTT
TRBJ2-5,.,.,TRBV29-1,CSVVRGGTGQETQYF,TGCAGCGTTGTGAGAGGTGGTACGGGACAAGAGACCCAGTACTTC
TRBJ1-5,.,TRBD1,TRBV18,CASSPQTGSNQPQHF,TGTGCCAGCTCACCACAGACAGGGAGCAATCAGCCCCAGCATTTT
TRBJ1-1,.,TRBD1,TRBV6-5,CASRGTANTEAFF,TGTGCCAGCAGGGGGACAGCTAACACTGAAGCTTTCTTT
TRBJ2-5,.,TRBD2,TRBV6-4,CASEAPTGGFVQETQYF,TGTGCCAGTGAAGCCCCAACGGGAGGGTTTGTTCAAGAGACCCAGTACTTC
TRBJ2-7,.,.,TRBV19,CASKGGAYEQYF,TGTGCCAGTAAAGGCGGGGCCTACGAGCAGTACTTC